Listed below are T cell receptor beta chains from one sample, sequenced in a study of blood T cell repertoires in COVID-19. Repertoires were generated with immunoSEQ multiplex PCR, while TCRdb's copy carries only in-frame clones and drops some. Among over 120,000 clones listed, more than 75% were seen once. The sample taken for sequencing was PBMCs or T cells enriched from blood (not recorded which). The receptors shown here come from a man in his sixties who had recovered from COVID-19. Both conserved end residues are part of each CDR3. The D gene is left open where the match is weak. Clone size is given for some rows only: seen once, a few or many times, or a class if the clone is expanded.

V: TRBV29-1; J: TRBJ1-3; D: -; size: -; DNA: TGCAGCGTTGTTAGTTCTGGAAACACCATATATTTT; CDR3: CSVVSSGNTIYF
V: TRBV4-2; J: TRBJ2-1; D: TRBD1; size: -; DNA: TGTGCCAGCAGCCGGGGAGGACAGGGAGGCACCTACAATGAGCAGTTCTTC; CDR3: CASSRGGQGGTYNEQFF
V: TRBV7-9; J: TRBJ2-2; D: TRBD1; size: -; DNA: TGTGCCAGCAGCGACCTCAGGGGGCCAGCCGGGGAGCTGTTTTTT; CDR3: CASSDLRGPAGELFF
V: TRBV27; J: TRBJ1-2; D: -; size: -; DNA: TGTGCCAGCACCACGCGGACCGGGGATGGCTACACCTTC; CDR3: CASTTRTGDGYTF
V: TRBV5-1; J: TRBJ2-1; D: TRBD1; size: once; DNA: TGCGCCAGCAGCTTGGTTCCTGGGGACAGGGTGTCGGGTGAGCAGTTCTTC; CDR3: CASSLVPGDRVSGEQFF
V: TRBV3-1/TRBV3-2; J: TRBJ1-1; D: -; size: -; DNA: TGTGCCAGCAGCCCGCCGGGAGGGAGGACTGAAGCTTTCTTT; CDR3: CASSPPGGRTEAFF
V: TRBV9; J: TRBJ1-2; D: -; size: -; DNA: TGTGCCAGCAGCGTAGATCCGATTAGCTATGGCTACACCTTC; CDR3: CASSVDPISYGYTF
V: TRBV24-1; J: TRBJ1-5; D: -; size: few; DNA: TGTGCCACCAGTCGAGGGCGCAATCAGCCCCAGCATTTT; CDR3: CATSRGRNQPQHF
V: TRBV7-2; J: TRBJ1-3; D: -; size: -; DNA: TGTGCCAGCAGCTTAAACTTCCACACCATATATTTT; CDR3: CASSLNFHTIYF
V: TRBV18; J: TRBJ2-7; D: -; size: -; DNA: TGTGCCAGCTCACCAAGTCCTAGCAGCACCTACGAGCAGTACTTC; CDR3: CASSPSPSSTYEQYF
V: TRBV4-2; J: TRBJ2-3; D: -; size: -; DNA: TGTGCCAGCAGCCAAGATCAGAGCGGCACAGATACGCAGTATTTT; CDR3: CASSQDQSGTDTQYF
V: TRBV7-9; J: TRBJ2-7; D: TRBD1; size: -; DNA: TGTGCCAGCAGCGGACAGGGGGGAGAGCAGTACTTC; CDR3: CASSGQGGEQYF
V: TRBV6-1; J: TRBJ2-1; D: TRBD2; size: -; DNA: TGTGCCAGCAGTGCACCCCCCGGGACTAGCGGGAAGGATGAGCAGTTCTTC; CDR3: CASSAPPGTSGKDEQFF
V: TRBV9; J: TRBJ2-5; D: TRBD2; size: -; DNA: TGTGCCAGCAGCGCGCCGGGACTAGCGGGAGGAGAGACCCAGTACTTC; CDR3: CASSAPGLAGGETQYF
V: TRBV29-1; J: TRBJ2-5; D: TRBD1; size: -; DNA: TGCAGCGTTGGACAGGGGGGAGAGACCCAGTACTTC; CDR3: CSVGQGGETQYF
V: TRBV7-3; J: TRBJ2-1; D: TRBD2; size: -; DNA: TGTGCCAGCAGCTACCGCACGGGACTAGCAAATGAGCAGTTCTTC; CDR3: CASSYRTGLANEQFF
V: TRBV4-1; J: TRBJ2-7; D: -; size: -; DNA: TGCGCCAGCAGCCAAGGGTTGACAGATTCCACCTACGAGCAGTACTTC; CDR3: CASSQGLTDSTYEQYF
V: TRBV5-1; J: TRBJ2-5; D: -; size: -; DNA: TGCGCCAGCAGCTTGGGTCGTCTTCAAGAGACCCAGTACTTC; CDR3: CASSLGRLQETQYF
V: TRBV28; J: TRBJ2-7; D: -; size: -; DNA: TGTGCCAGCAGTCCCCTCGTGGAGCAGCAGTACTTC; CDR3: CASSPLVEQQYF
V: TRBV9; J: TRBJ1-3; D: -; size: few; DNA: TGTGCCAGCAGCGCGCCCCCCGGGGTTATTGGAAACACCATATATTTT; CDR3: CASSAPPGVIGNTIYF
V: TRBV29-1; J: TRBJ2-5; D: TRBD1; size: -; DNA: TGCAGCGTTGGAGCCGGGACAGGTTGGGAGACCCAGTACTTC; CDR3: CSVGAGTGWETQYF
V: TRBV28; J: TRBJ2-7; D: TRBD1; size: -; DNA: TGTGCCAGCAGTTTACCGGGACAGGGGGCCCACGAGCAGTACTTC; CDR3: CASSLPGQGAHEQYF
V: TRBV6-5; J: TRBJ2-5; D: TRBD1; size: -; DNA: TGTGCCAGCAGCCGGCAGGGGGCGGGAGAGACCCAGTACTTC; CDR3: CASSRQGAGETQYF
V: TRBV11-1; J: TRBJ2-1; D: -; size: -; DNA: TGTGCCAGCAGCCCGGGTGGGAGCTACAATGAGCAGTTCTTC; CDR3: CASSPGGSYNEQFF
V: TRBV7-8; J: TRBJ2-4; D: TRBD2; size: -; DNA: TGTGCCAGCAGCTTAAGGACTAGCGGGGGGGCCGCAAACATTCAGTACTTC; CDR3: CASSLRTSGGAANIQYF
V: TRBV5-6; J: TRBJ2-7; D: -; size: -; DNA: TGTGCCAGCAGCTTAGCCGGGGTATCCTACGAGCAGTACTTC; CDR3: CASSLAGVSYEQYF
V: TRBV7-2; J: TRBJ2-1; D: TRBD1; size: -; DNA: TGTGCCAGCAGCTTGGTCCGGGACAGCCGCAATGAGCAGTTCTTC; CDR3: CASSLVRDSRNEQFF
V: TRBV10-1; J: TRBJ2-2; D: TRBD1; size: -; DNA: TGCGCCAGCAGTGGGACAGGGTTCGGGGAGCTGTTTTTT; CDR3: CASSGTGFGELFF
V: TRBV19; J: TRBJ1-3; D: TRBD1; size: -; DNA: TGTGCCAGCCGAGACAGGGGGCTCTCTGGAAACACCATATATTTT; CDR3: CASRDRGLSGNTIYF
V: TRBV5-6; J: TRBJ2-1; D: -; size: once; DNA: TGTGCCAGCAGCTTGGCCTTGGTTCCGGGTGGCGAGCAGTTCTTC; CDR3: CASSLALVPGGEQFF
V: TRBV6-5; J: TRBJ1-6; D: -; size: -; DNA: TGTGCCAGCACCTTCGGTTTTAATTCACCCCTCCACTTT; CDR3: CASTFGFNSPLHF
V: TRBV5-4; J: TRBJ1-2; D: TRBD1; size: -; DNA: TGTGCCAGCAGAGGGACAGCGCAACTCTATGGCTACACCTTC; CDR3: CASRGTAQLYGYTF
V: TRBV7-9; J: TRBJ1-4; D: -; size: -; DNA: TGTGCCAGCAGCTTAGTTCGGGAAAAACTGTTTTTT; CDR3: CASSLVREKLFF
V: TRBV3-1/TRBV3-2; J: TRBJ1-6; D: TRBD1; size: -; DNA: TGTGCCAGCAGCCAGAACAGACAGGGCCGTAATTCACCCCTCCACTTT; CDR3: CASSQNRQGRNSPLHF
V: TRBV4-1; J: TRBJ1-1; D: -; size: once; DNA: TGCGCCAGCAGCCAACGGGACAAAAAAGCTTTCTTT; CDR3: CASSQRDKKAFF
V: TRBV19; J: TRBJ2-1; D: -; size: -; DNA: TGTGCCAGTAGTACTAGCCTCTCCTACAATGAGCAGTTCTTC; CDR3: CASSTSLSYNEQFF
V: TRBV25-1; J: TRBJ2-1; D: -; size: -; DNA: TGTGCCAGCAGTGAAATAGGGGGTAGCAATGAGCAGTTCTTC; CDR3: CASSEIGGSNEQFF
V: TRBV2; J: TRBJ2-5; D: TRBD1; size: -; DNA: TGTGCCAGCAGGGACAGGGGGGAGACCCAGTACTTC; CDR3: CASRDRGETQYF
V: TRBV3-1/TRBV3-2; J: TRBJ2-2; D: -; size: -; DNA: TGTGCCAGCAGCCAGCAGGGGTACACCGGGGAGCTGTTTTTT; CDR3: CASSQQGYTGELFF
V: TRBV4-2; J: TRBJ2-7; D: TRBD2; size: -; DNA: TGTGCCAGCAGCCAGGTCAGGGAGGGCTACGAGCAGTACTTC; CDR3: CASSQVREGYEQYF
V: TRBV4-1; J: TRBJ2-7; D: TRBD2; size: -; DNA: TGCGCCAGCAGCCCGACACCTCTGGGTAGCGGGAGCTTACACGAGCAGTACTTC; CDR3: CASSPTPLGSGSLHEQYF
V: TRBV4-1; J: TRBJ1-1; D: TRBD1; size: -; DNA: TGCGCCAGCAGCCAAGATGACAGGGGCTTCACTGAAGCTTTCTTT; CDR3: CASSQDDRGFTEAFF
V: TRBV10-1; J: TRBJ2-7; D: -; size: -; DNA: TGCGCCAGCAGTGACCCCTCGGGCAGGGGTCGGCCCTACGAGCAGTACTTC; CDR3: CASSDPSGRGRPYEQYF
V: TRBV27; J: TRBJ2-2; D: -; size: -; DNA: TGTGCCAGCAGTTCACAATACACCGGGGAGCTGTTTTTT; CDR3: CASSSQYTGELFF
V: TRBV7-3; J: TRBJ2-1; D: TRBD2; size: -; DNA: TGTGCCAGCAGCTCAACGACTAGCGGGGGGGTGTACAATGAGCAGTTCTTC; CDR3: CASSSTTSGGVYNEQFF
V: TRBV5-4; J: TRBJ1-2; D: TRBD1; size: once; DNA: TGTGCCAGCAGCTTGGGACAGGGGATAAACTATGGCTACACCTTC; CDR3: CASSLGQGINYGYTF
V: TRBV10-2; J: TRBJ1-5; D: TRBD1; size: once; DNA: TGCGCCAGCGAAAAGGACAGGGAATATCAGCCCCAGCATTTT; CDR3: CASEKDREYQPQHF
V: TRBV7-6; J: TRBJ1-6; D: -; size: -; DNA: TGTGCCAGCAGCGCGGAGGCGTTAACCTATAATTCACCCCTCCACTTT; CDR3: CASSAEALTYNSPLHF
V: TRBV2; J: TRBJ2-2; D: -; size: -; DNA: TGTGCCAGCAGCCAACAGATTGGCGGGGAGCTGTTTTTT; CDR3: CASSQQIGGELFF
V: TRBV28; J: TRBJ2-6; D: TRBD1; size: -; DNA: TGTGCCAGCAGGGCCACAGGGGTCAGCGTCCTGACTTTC; CDR3: CASRATGVSVLTF